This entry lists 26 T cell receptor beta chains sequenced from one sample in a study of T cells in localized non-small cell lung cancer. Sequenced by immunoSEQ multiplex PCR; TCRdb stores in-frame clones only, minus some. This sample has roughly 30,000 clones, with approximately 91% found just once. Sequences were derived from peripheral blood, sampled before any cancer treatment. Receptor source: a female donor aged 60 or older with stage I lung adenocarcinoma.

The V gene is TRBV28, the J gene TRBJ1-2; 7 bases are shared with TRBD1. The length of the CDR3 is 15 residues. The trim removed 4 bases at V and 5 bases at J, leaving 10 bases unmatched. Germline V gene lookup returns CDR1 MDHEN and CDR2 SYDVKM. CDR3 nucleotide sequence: TGTGCCAGCAGTTCGGGACAGCCGCCAGGGTATGGCTACACCTTC. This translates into CASSSGQPPGYGYTF.

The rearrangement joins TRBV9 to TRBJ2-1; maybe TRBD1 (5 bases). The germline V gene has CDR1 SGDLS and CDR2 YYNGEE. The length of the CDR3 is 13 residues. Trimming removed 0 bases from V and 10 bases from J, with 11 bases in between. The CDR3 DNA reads TGTGCCAGCAGCGTAGGTGTACAGGTGGAGCAGTTCTTC. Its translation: CASSVGVQVEQFF.

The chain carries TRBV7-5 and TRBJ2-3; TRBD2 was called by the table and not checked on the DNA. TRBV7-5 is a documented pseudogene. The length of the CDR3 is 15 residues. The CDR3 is CARSARLAGGDTQYF. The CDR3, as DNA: TGTGCCAGAAGCGCCCGACTAGCGGGAGGAGATACGCAGTATTTT.

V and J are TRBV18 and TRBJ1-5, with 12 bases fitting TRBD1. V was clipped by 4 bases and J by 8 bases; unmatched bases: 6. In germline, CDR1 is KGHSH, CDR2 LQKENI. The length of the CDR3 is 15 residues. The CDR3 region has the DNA TGTGCCAGCTCACTGGGACAGGGGGCGTGGGAGCCCCAGCATTTT. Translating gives CASSLGQGAWEPQHF.

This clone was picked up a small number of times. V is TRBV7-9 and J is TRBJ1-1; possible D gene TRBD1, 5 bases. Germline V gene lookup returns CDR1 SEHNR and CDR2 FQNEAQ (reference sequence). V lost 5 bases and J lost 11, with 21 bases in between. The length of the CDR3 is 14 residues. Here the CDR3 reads CASSPIREAQGAFF. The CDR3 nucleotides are TGTGCCAGCAGCCCCATCAGGGAGGCTCAAGGGGCTTTCTTT. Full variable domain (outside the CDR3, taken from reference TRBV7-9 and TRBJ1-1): DTGVSQNPRHKITKRGQNVTFRCDPISEHNRLYWYRQTLGQGPEFLTYFQNEAQLEKSRLLSDRFSAERPKGSFSTLEIQRTEQGDSAMYLCASSPIREAQGAFFGQGTRLTVV.

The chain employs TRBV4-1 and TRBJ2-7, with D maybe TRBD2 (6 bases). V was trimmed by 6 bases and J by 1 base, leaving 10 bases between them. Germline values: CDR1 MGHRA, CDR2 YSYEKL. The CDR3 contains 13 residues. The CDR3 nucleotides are TGCGCCAGCAGTCTCGGAGGGTCCTACGAGCAGTACTTC. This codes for CASSLGGSYEQYF.

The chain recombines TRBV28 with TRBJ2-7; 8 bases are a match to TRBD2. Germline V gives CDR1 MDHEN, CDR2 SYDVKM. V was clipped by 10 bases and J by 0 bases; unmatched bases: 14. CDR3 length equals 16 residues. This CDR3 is CATGESGSLTSYEQYF. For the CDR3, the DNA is TGTGCCACCGGTGAGAGCGGGAGTCTAACCTCCTACGAGCAGTACTTC.

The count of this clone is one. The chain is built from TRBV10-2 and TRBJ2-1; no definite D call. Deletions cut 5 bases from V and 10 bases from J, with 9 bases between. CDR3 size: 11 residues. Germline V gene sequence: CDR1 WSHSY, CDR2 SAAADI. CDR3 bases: TGCGCCAGCAGTCAAGTTTGGGAGCAGTTCTTC. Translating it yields CASSQVWEQFF.

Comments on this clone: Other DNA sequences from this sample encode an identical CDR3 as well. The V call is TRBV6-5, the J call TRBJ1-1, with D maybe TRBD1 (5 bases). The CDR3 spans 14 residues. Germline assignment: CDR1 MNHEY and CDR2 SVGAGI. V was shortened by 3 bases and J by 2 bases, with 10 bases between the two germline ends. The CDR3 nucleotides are TGTGCCAGCAGTTATTCACAGGCCAACACTGAAGCTTTCTTT. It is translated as CASSYSQANTEAFF.

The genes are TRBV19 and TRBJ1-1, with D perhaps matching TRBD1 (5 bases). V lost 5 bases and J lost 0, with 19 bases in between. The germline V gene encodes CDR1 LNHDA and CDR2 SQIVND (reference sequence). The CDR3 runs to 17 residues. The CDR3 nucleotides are TGTGCCAGTAGTGCCCCCGGGACCCAGAACATGAACACTGAAGCTTTCTTT. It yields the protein CASSAPGTQNMNTEAFF.

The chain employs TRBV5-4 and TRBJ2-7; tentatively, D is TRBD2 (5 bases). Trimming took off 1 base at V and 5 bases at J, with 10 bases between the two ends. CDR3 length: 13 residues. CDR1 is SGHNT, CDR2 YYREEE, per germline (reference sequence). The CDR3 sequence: CASSLRGTDEQYF. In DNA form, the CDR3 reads TGTGCCAGCAGCTTGCGGGGAACTGACGAGCAGTACTTC.

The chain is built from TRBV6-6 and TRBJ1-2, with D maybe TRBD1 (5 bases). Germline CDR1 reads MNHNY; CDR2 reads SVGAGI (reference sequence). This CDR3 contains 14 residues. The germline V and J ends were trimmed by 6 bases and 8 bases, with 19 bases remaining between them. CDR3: CASSPAEGRLGYTF. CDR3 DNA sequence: TGTGCCAGCAGCCCCGCGGAGGGGCGGTTGGGCTACACCTTC.

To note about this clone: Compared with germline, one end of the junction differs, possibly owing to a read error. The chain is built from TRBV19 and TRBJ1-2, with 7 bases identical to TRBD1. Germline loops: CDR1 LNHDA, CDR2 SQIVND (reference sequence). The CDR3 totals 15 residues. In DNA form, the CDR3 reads TGTGCCAGTAGGATAGACAGGGCGGATAACTATGGCTACACCTTC. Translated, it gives CASRIDRADNYGYTF.

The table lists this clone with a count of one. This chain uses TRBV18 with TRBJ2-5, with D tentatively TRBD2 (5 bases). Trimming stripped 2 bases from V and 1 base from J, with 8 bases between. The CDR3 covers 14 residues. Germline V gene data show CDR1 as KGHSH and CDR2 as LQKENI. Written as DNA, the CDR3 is TGTGCCAGCTCACCAGGACGGGGCCAAGAGACCCAGTACTTC. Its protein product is CASSPGRGQETQYF.

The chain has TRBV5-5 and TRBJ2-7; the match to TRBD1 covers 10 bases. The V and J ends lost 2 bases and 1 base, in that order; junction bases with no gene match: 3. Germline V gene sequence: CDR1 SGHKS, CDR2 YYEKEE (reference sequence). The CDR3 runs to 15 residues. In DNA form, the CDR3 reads TGTGCCAGCAGCTTTCGGACAGGGGGGTCCTACGAGCAGTACTTC. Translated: CASSFRTGGSYEQYF.

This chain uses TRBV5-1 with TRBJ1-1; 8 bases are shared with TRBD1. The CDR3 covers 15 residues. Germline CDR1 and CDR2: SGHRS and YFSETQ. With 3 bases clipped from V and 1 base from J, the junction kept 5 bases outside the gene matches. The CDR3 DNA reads TGCGCCAGCAGCTCAGACAGGGGCTCGAACACTGAAGCTTTCTTT. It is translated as CASSSDRGSNTEAFF.

The CDR3 spells CASNLSGSSYEQYF. Here the CDR3 DNA reads TGTGCCAGCAACCTTAGCGGGAGCTCCTACGAGCAGTACTTC. V is TRBV28 and J is TRBJ2-7; 9 nucleotides line up with TRBD2. J lost 0 bases, V lost 7 bases, and 4 bases had no gene match. The CDR3 length is 14 residues. From germline, CDR1 is MDHEN and CDR2 SYDVKM.

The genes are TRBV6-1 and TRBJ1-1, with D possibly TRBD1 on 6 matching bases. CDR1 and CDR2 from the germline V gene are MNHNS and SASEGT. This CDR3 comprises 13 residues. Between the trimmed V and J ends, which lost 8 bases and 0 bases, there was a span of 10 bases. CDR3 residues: CASGGSLNTEAFF. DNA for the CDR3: TGTGCCAGCGGGGGCTCGTTGAACACTGAAGCTTTCTTT.

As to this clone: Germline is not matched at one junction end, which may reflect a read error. This chain's CDR3 is CAWSVVGGPSVAF. Written as DNA, the CDR3 is TGTGCCTGGAGTGTAGTAGGGGGGCCCTCTGTCGCCTTC. The chain employs TRBV30 and TRBJ1-2; a possible D gene is TRBD1 (6 bases). The germline V gene has CDR1 GTSNPN and CDR2 SVGIG (reference sequence). The CDR3 runs 13 residues.

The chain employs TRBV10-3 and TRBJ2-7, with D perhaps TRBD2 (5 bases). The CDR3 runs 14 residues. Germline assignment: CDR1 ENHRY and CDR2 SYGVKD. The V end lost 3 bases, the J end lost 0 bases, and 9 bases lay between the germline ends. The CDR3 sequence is CAISDSRGSYEQYF. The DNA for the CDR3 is TGTGCCATCAGTGACTCCCGGGGCTCCTACGAGCAGTACTTC.

CDR3 nucleotide sequence: TGTGCCACGGGGCTGGGACTAGTCTACAATGAGCAGTTCTTC. It yields the protein CATGLGLVYNEQFF. The chain has TRBV6-5 and TRBJ2-1, with TRBD2 matching over 8 bases. There are 14 residues in the CDR3. The ends lost 10 bases at V and 3 bases at J; junction bases unmatched: 8. The germline gives CDR1 MNHEY, CDR2 SVGAGI.

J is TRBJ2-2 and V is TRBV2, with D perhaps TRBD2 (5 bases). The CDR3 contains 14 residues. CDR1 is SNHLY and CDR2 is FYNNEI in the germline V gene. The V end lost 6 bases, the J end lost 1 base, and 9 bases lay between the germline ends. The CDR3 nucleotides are TGTGCCAGCAGCAAGCGGATGAACACCGGGGAGCTGTTTTTT. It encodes CASSKRMNTGELFF.

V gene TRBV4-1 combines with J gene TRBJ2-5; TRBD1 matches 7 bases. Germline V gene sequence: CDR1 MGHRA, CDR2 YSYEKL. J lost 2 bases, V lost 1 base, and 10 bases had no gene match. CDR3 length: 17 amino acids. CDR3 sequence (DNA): TGCGCCAGCAGCCAAGGTAGGGGGACAGAGGTTCAAGAGACCCAGTACTTC. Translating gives CASSQGRGTEVQETQYF.

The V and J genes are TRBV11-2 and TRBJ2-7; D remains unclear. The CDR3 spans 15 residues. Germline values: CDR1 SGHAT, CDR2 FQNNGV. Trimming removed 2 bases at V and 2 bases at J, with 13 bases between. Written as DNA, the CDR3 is TGTGCCAGCAGCTTATACGGACCGATCCCCTACGAGCAGTACTTC. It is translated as CASSLYGPIPYEQYF.

CDR3 DNA sequence: TGTGCCAGCAGCAACCCGGGACAGCGAAACACTGAAGCTTTCTTT. Translation: CASSNPGQRNTEAFF. V usage is TRBV7-2 and J usage is TRBJ1-1, with TRBD1 matching over 7 bases. Germline V lookup: CDR1 SGHTA, CDR2 FQGNSA. V lost 5 bases, J lost 2 bases, and 8 bases stayed unmatched. The CDR3 length is 15 residues.

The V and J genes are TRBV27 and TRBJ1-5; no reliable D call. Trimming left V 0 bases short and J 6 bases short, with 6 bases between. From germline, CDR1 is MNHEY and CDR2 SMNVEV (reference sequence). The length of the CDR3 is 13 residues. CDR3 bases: TGTGCCAGCAGTTTATCGATAGCTCAGCCCCAGCATTTT. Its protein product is CASSLSIAQPQHF.